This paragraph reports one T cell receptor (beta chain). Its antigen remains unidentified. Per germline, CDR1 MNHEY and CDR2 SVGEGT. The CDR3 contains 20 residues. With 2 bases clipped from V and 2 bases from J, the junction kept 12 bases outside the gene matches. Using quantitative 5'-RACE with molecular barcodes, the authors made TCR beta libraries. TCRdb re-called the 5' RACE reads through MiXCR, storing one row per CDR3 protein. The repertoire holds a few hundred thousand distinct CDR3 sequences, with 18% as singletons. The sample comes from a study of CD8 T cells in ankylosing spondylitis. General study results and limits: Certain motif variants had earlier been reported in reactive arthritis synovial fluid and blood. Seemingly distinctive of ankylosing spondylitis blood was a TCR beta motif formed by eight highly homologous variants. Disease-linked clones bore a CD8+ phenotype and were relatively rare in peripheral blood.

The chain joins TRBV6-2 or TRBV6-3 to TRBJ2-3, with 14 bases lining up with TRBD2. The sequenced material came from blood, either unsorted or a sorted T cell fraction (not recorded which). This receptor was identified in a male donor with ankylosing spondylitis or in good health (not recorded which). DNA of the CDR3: TGTGCCAGCAGTTACGCGGGACTAGCGGGAGTTGGGGTCCCCACAGATACGCAGTATTTT. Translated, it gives CASSYAGLAGVGVPTDTQYF.